This T cell receptor (beta chain) was observed in a study of T cell responses to AZD1222 COVID-19 vaccine. CDR1 is MNHEY, CDR2 SVGAGI, per germline. The CDR3 spans 13 residues. V lost 6 bases to trimming and J lost 3 bases, with 9 bases between them. With respect to this clone: Its cognate antigen is unknown.

Study observations and caveats: The study identified only six AZD1222 recipients as seropositive at baseline.

The protocol was immunoSEQ multiplex PCR, while the TCRdb copy is restricted to in-frame clones and leaves out a portion. The sample has 85,000 to 110,000 clones; over 70% are singletons. The J gene is TRBJ1-3, the V gene TRBV6-5; D is uncertain. The sequenced sample was peripheral blood, obtained on day 0 of AZD1222 vaccination. This sequence originates from an adult in good health. The CDR3 DNA reads as TGTGCCAGCAGAGACATTTATGGAAACACCATATATTTT. Translated, it gives CASRDIYGNTIYF.